The 19 T cell receptor beta chains below come from one sample, sequenced in a study of blood T cell repertoires in COVID-19. Sequenced by immunoSEQ multiplex PCR; TCRdb stores in-frame clones only, minus some. Counted here are approximately 190,000 clones, around 76% occurring once; the ten biggest clones make up less than 9.5%. Sequenced: peripheral blood. These receptors all come from a woman between 55 and 75 years old with COVID-19, enrolled during active disease.

The V call is TRBV7-2, the J call TRBJ1-4, with D possibly matching TRBD1 (5 bases). This CDR3 region has 15 residues. V lost 1 base to trimming and J lost 0 bases, with 6 bases between them. The germline gives CDR1 SGHTA, CDR2 FQGNSA. CDR3 coding DNA: TGTGCCAGCAGCTTAGGGACACCAACTAATGAAAAACTGTTTTTT. Translated: CASSLGTPTNEKLFF. Based on the CDR3 plus reference TRBV7-2 and TRBJ1-4, the full variable domain is GAGVSQSPSNKVTEKGKDVELRCDPISGHTALYWYRQSLGQGLEFLIYFQGNSAPDKSGLPSDRFSAERTGGSVSTLTIQRTQQEDSAVYLCASSLGTPTNEKLFFGSGTQLSVL.

Only a few counts were recorded for this clone. The V and J genes are TRBV5-1 and TRBJ1-1; D is possibly TRBD1 (5 bases). Per germline, CDR1 SGHRS and CDR2 YFSETQ. V lost 4 bases to trimming and J lost 1 base, with 26 bases between them. The CDR3 extends over 19 amino acids. CDR3 sequence (DNA): TGCGCCAGCAGCCCCCTGTCGGCGGCGCCAGGGAGGTGGAACACTGAAGCTTTCTTT. Amino acids: CASSPLSAAPGRWNTEAFF.

This clone was detected ten times or more. CDR3 sequence reads: CASSGQSSGNTIYF. The CDR3 nucleotides are TGTGCCAGCAGTGGACAGAGCTCTGGAAACACCATATATTTT. The chain has TRBV2 and TRBJ1-3, with D perhaps matching TRBD1 (5 bases). Germline V gives CDR1 SNHLY, CDR2 FYNNEI. The CDR3 loop spans 14 amino acids. Trimming cost V 4 bases and J 0 bases, with 7 bases left between them.

This clone was seen a few times. This sequence joins TRBV11-2 and TRBJ2-7, with D unresolved. There are 12 residues in the CDR3. Looked up from germline, CDR1 is SGHAT and CDR2 is FQNNGV. V was clipped by 2 bases and J by 7 bases, with 9 bases between them. The CDR3 protein is CASSLLSEEQYF. The CDR3 nucleotides are TGTGCCAGCAGCTTATTGTCGGAGGAGCAGTACTTC.

CDR3 DNA: TGTGCCAGCAGTTACAGGGGCACCGGGGAGCTGTTTTTT. As protein: CASSYRGTGELFF. The chain links TRBV5-8 to TRBJ2-2; 7 bases are a match to TRBD1. With V trimmed by 5 bases and J by 4 bases, 2 bases remained unmatched. The CDR3 covers 13 residues. CDR1 and CDR2 (germline): SGHTS, YDEGEE.

The chain has TRBV6-5 and TRBJ1-6; D possibly corresponds to TRBD1 (6 bases). Germline loops: CDR1 MNHEY, CDR2 SVGAGI. CDR3 length: 15 residues. Trimming removed 6 bases from V and 6 bases from J, with 15 bases in between. As DNA, the CDR3 is TGTGCCAGCAGACGCAACAGGGAGCTTAATTCACCCCTCCACTTT. Translated: CASRRNRELNSPLHF.

This rearrangement joins TRBV4-3 to TRBJ1-5; D unresolved. CDR3 length: 13 residues. Germline values: CDR1 LGHNA, CDR2 YSLEER. V dropped 1 base and J dropped 7 bases, with 8 bases sitting between them. DNA for the CDR3: TGCGCCAGCAGCCAAGGATGGAGACAGCCCCAGCATTTT. It specifies CASSQGWRQPQHF.

The V gene is TRBV5-4, the J gene TRBJ1-4; a possible D gene is TRBD1 (6 bases). The V and J ends lost 1 base and 7 bases respectively, with 8 bases between them. CDR1 SGHNT and CDR2 YYREEE come from the germline V gene (reference sequence). The CDR3 is 13 amino acids. CDR3 region: CASSLQGSEKLFF. The CDR3 DNA reads TGTGCCAGCAGCTTGCAGGGGAGTGAAAAACTGTTTTTT.

The CDR3 region has the DNA TGTGCCAGCTCACCGCTCGGACAGAATGGTGGCTACACCTTC. It translates to CASSPLGQNGGYTF. The chain joins TRBV18 to TRBJ1-2; D perhaps matches TRBD1 (6 bases). CDR1 and CDR2 (germline): KGHSH, LQKENI. CDR3 length: 14 residues. V was pared by 3 bases and J by 7 bases, with 15 bases between.

The rearrangement uses TRBV7-3 and TRBJ1-6; D unclear. The V end lost 2 bases, the J end lost 4 bases, and 12 bases lay between the germline ends. CDR1 is SGHTA and CDR2 is FQGTGA in the germline V gene. The CDR3 contains 16 residues. The CDR3 DNA reads TGTGCCAGCAGCTTAGGAGCAGGAGGTTATAATTCACCCCTCCACTTT. Its protein product is CASSLGAGGYNSPLHF. Full variable domain (outside the CDR3, taken from reference TRBV7-3 and TRBJ1-6): GAGVSQTPSNKVTEKGKYVELRCDPISGHTALYWYRQSLGQGPEFLIYFQGTGAADDSGLPNDRFFAVRPEGSVSTLKIQRTERGDSAVYLCASSLGAGGYNSPLHFGNGTRLTVT.

The chain has TRBV14 and TRBJ2-7; 9 bases agree with TRBD1. This CDR3 contains 15 residues. The V segment lost 1 base and the J segment 5 bases; nucleotides outside the gene matches: 6. Germline-derived CDR1 and CDR2 are SGHDN and FVKESK. The chain's CDR3 is CASSQVGQGNDEQYF. The CDR3 DNA sequence: TGTGCCAGCAGCCAAGTGGGACAGGGAAACGACGAGCAGTACTTC.

CDR3 sequence: CAWRRAGRETQYF. The CDR3 DNA reads TGTGCCTGGAGACGGGCGGGAAGAGAGACCCAGTACTTC. The chain uses TRBV30 and TRBJ2-5; tentatively, D is TRBD2 (6 bases). Trimming removed 3 bases at V and 4 bases at J, with 12 bases between. Looked up from germline, CDR1 is GTSNPN and CDR2 is SVGIG (reference sequence). The CDR3 has 13 residues.

As regards this clone: Other DNA sequences in this specimen translate into the identical CDR3. V is TRBV11-2 and J is TRBJ2-7; D uncertain. Germline values: CDR1 SGHAT, CDR2 FQNNGV. The CDR3 sequence is 15 residues long. V lost 0 bases, J lost 0 bases, and 9 bases lay in between. CDR3 residues: CASSLDSVSSYEQYF. The DNA for the CDR3 is TGTGCCAGCAGCTTAGACTCGGTAAGCTCCTACGAGCAGTACTTC.

This CDR3 is CASRAGGLYTEAFF. In DNA form, the CDR3 reads TGTGCCAGCAGGGCAGGGGGCCTGTACACTGAAGCTTTCTTT. The chain couples TRBV25-1 to TRBJ1-1, with 8 nucleotides matching TRBD1. With 6 bases clipped from V and 3 bases from J, the junction kept 6 bases outside the gene matches. The germline gives CDR1 MGHDK, CDR2 SYGVNS. This CDR3 has 14 amino acids.

This rearrangement joins TRBV7-3 to TRBJ2-1; 10 nucleotides agree with TRBD2. V shed 3 bases, J shed 6 bases, and the junction held 8 bases outside the gene matches. CDR1 and CDR2 from the germline V gene are SGHTA and FQGTGA. This CDR3 has 16 amino acids. The chain's CDR3 is CASSFSTSGTLNEQFF. The CDR3 DNA sequence: TGTGCCAGCAGCTTTAGTACTAGCGGGACTCTCAATGAGCAGTTCTTC.

This chain connects TRBV19 to TRBJ1-3; D ambiguous. The V and J ends lost 0 bases and 0 bases respectively, with 15 bases between them. The germline CDR1 and CDR2 sequences are LNHDA and SQIVND (reference sequence). CDR3 length: 18 amino acids. The CDR3 sequence is CASSIESMAVSSGNTIYF. The CDR3 DNA follows: TGTGCCAGTAGTATAGAATCGATGGCGGTCAGCTCTGGAAACACCATATATTTT. The complete variable domain, with remaining parts taken from reference TRBV19 and TRBJ1-3, reads DGGITQSPKYLFRKEGQNVTLSCEQNLNHDAMYWYRQDPGQGLRLIYYSQIVNDFQKGDIAEGYSVSREKKESFPLTVTSAQKNPTAFYLCASSIESMAVSSGNTIYFGEGSWLTVV.

The chain links TRBV7-9 to TRBJ1-2; 10 positions agree with TRBD1. Germline CDR1 is SEHNR and CDR2 is FQNEAQ (reference sequence). The CDR3 is 15 amino acids. Trimming at V came to 4 bases and at J to 3 bases, leaving 5 bases not matched to a gene. CDR3 nucleotide sequence: TGTGCCAGCAGCTCTGAGACAGGGGGCGACTATGGCTACACCTTC. As protein: CASSSETGGDYGYTF.

Here the CDR3 reads CATSDSGLGNQPQHF. The CDR3 DNA follows: TGTGCCACCAGTGATTCAGGACTGGGGAATCAGCCCCAGCATTTT. The J gene is TRBJ1-5, the V gene TRBV24-1; D gene ambiguous. CDR1 is KGHDR, CDR2 SFDVKD, per germline. The V end was cut by 2 bases, the J end by 4 bases, with 11 bases between. The CDR3 has 15 residues.

This chain uses TRBV2 with TRBJ2-7; tentative D call: TRBD1 (6 bases). The CDR3 loop spans 16 amino acids. V lost 6 bases and J 0 bases, leaving 18 bases between the germline ends. In germline, CDR1 is SNHLY, CDR2 FYNNEI. The CDR3 nucleotides are TGTGCCAGCAGGCCCCCCGGAGGACAGCGCTCCTACGAGCAGTACTTC. It codes for CASRPPGGQRSYEQYF.